This TCR beta chain is from a study of blood T cell repertoires in COVID-19. Study context: Samples of COVID-19 (acute and convalescent) were obtained from the United States, Italy and Spain. Sample material is recorded as cDNA or gDNA derived from T cells, B-cell-depleted T cells, or PBMCs.

Germline V lookup: CDR1 MGHDK, CDR2 SYGVNS. Germline trimming cut 8 bases from V and 3 bases from J; bases unmatched to any gene: 3. The CDR3 spans 13 residues. In its sample, this clone was seen a few times. Original processing notes: Counts of nucleated cells, estimated from reference gene primer amplification, were obtained. TCRdb keeps only in-frame clones here, not all; method: immunoSEQ multiplex PCR. V and J calls and clone size are as listed in that table; D and trimming were resolved from the DNA. Here the sample spans about 380,000 clones, 90% being singletons. The sequence was obtained from a man younger than 30 with active or convalescent COVID-19. The sample was peripheral blood. The chain links TRBV25-1 to TRBJ1-5, with 8 bases aligning to TRBD1. DNA of the CDR3: TGTGCCAGCCAGGACAGGGACAATCAGCCCCAGCATTTT. Residues: CASQDRDNQPQHF. Using reference TRBV25-1 and TRBJ1-5 for the parts outside the CDR3, the full variable domain is EADIYQTPRYLVIGTGKKITLECSQTMGHDKMYWYQQDPGMELHLIHYSYGVNSTEKGDLSSESTVSRIRTEHFPLTLESARPSHTSQYLCASQDRDNQPQHFGDGTRLSIL.